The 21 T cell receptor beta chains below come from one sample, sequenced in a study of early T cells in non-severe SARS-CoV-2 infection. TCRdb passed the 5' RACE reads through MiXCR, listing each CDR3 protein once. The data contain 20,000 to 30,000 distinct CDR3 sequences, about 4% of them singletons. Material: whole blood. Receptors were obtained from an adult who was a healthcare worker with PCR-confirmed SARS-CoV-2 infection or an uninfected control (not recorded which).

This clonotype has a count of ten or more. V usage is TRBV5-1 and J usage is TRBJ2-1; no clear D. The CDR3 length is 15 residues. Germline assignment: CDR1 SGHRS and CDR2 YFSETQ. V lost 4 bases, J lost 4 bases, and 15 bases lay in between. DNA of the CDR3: TGCGCCAGCAGCACTGGGGAACCCCAATACAATGAGCAGTTCTTC. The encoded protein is CASSTGEPQYNEQFF.

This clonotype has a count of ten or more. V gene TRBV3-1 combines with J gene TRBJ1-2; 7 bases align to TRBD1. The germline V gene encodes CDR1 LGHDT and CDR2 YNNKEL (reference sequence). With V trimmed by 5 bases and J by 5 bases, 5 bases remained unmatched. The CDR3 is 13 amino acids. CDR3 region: CASSEGRGYGYTF. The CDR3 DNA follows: TGTGCCAGCAGCGAGGGCAGGGGGTATGGCTACACCTTC.

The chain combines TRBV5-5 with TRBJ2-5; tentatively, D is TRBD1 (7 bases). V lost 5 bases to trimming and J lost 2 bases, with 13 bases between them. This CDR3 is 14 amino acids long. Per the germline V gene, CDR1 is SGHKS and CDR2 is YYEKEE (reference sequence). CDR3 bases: TGTGCCAGCAGTCAACAGGGGAGGCAAGAGACCCAGTACTTC. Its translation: CASSQQGRQETQYF.

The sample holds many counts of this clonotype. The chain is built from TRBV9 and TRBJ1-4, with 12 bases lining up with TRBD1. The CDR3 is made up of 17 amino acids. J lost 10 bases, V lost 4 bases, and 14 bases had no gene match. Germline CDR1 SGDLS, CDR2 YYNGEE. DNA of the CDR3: TGTGCCAGCAGCTCAACGTCCGGGACAGGGGGCTCAGGAAAACTGTTTTTT. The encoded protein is CASSSTSGTGGSGKLFF. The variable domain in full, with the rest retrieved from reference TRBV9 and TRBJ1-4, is DSGVTQTPKHLITATGQRVTLRCSPRSGDLSVYWYQQSLDQGLQFLIQYYNGEERAKGNILERFSAQQFPDLHSELNLSSLELGDSALYFCASSSTSGTGGSGKLFFGSGTQLSVL.

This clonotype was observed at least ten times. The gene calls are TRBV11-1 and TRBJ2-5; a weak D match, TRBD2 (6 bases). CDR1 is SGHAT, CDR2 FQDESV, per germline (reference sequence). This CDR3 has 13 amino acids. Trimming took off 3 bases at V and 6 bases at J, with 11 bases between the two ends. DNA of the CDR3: TGTGCCAGCAGCTTCGGGGGATCAAAGACCCAGTACTTC. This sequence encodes CASSFGGSKTQYF.

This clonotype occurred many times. CDR3 bases: TGTGCCAGCAGCCAGGAGACAGGGGGGACTGTAGACAATGAGCAGTTCTTC. It translates to CASSQETGGTVDNEQFF. V is TRBV3-1 and J is TRBJ2-1, with 9 bases lining up with TRBD1. Germline loops: CDR1 LGHDT, CDR2 YNNKEL (reference sequence). This CDR3 contains 17 residues. V lost 3 bases to trimming and J lost 5 bases; unmatched junction nucleotides: 11.

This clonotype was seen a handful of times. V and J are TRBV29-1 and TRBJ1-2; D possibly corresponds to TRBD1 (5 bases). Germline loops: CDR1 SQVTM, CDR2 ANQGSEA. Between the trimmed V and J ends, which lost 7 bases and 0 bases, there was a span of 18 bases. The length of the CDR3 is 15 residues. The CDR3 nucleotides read TGCAGCGCAGCTAGGAGCGGCAGGGCTAACTATGGCTACACCTTC. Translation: CSAARSGRANYGYTF.

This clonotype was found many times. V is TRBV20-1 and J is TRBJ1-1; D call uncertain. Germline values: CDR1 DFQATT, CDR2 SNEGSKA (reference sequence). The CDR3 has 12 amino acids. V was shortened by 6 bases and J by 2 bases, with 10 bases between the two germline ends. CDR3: CSADRFNTEAFF. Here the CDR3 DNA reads TGCAGTGCCGATCGTTTTAACACTGAAGCTTTCTTT.

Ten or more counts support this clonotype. The CDR3 DNA is TGTGCCAGCCAAGTCCTTTACGAGCAGTACTTC. This gives the protein CASQVLYEQYF. V usage is TRBV9 and J usage is TRBJ2-7, with D unresolved. Germline V gene data show CDR1 as SGDLS and CDR2 as YYNGEE. Trimming took 7 bases from V and 4 from J, leaving 9 bases between them. CDR3 length: 11 amino acids. Full variable domain (outside the CDR3, taken from reference TRBV9 and TRBJ2-7): DSGVTQTPKHLITATGQRVTLRCSPRSGDLSVYWYQQSLDQGLQFLIQYYNGEERAKGNILERFSAQQFPDLHSELNLSSLELGDSALYFCASQVLYEQYFGPGTRLTVT.

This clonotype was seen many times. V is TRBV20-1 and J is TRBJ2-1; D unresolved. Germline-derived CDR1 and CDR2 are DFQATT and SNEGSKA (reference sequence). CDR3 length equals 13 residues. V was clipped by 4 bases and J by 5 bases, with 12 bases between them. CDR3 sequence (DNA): TGCAGTGCTATACGCCACCACGACAATGAGCAGTTCTTC. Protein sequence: CSAIRHHDNEQFF.

The CDR3 bases are TGTGCCAGCAGCCCCCGACTAGCGGGAGCCCAAGAGACCCAGTACTTC. Its translation: CASSPRLAGAQETQYF. V and J are TRBV3-1 and TRBJ2-5, with 12 bases aligning to TRBD2. With V trimmed by 4 bases and J by 1 base, 4 bases remained unmatched. The CDR3 extends over 16 amino acids. The germline gives CDR1 LGHDT, CDR2 YNNKEL (reference sequence).

As DNA, the CDR3 is TGTGCCAGCTCACCACCAGCTGGGCGGGTCGAAGAGACCCAGTACTTC. This sequence encodes CASSPPAGRVEETQYF. This chain uses TRBV18 with TRBJ2-5; possible D gene TRBD2, 5 bases. Looked up from germline, CDR1 is KGHSH and CDR2 is LQKENI. The CDR3 sequence is 16 residues long. Trimming cost V 0 bases and J 3 bases, with 14 bases left between them.

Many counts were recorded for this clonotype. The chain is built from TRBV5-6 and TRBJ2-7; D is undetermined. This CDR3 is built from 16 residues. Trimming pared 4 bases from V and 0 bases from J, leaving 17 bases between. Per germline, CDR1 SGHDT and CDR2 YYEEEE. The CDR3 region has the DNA TGTGCCAGCAGCCCTCGGGCAGGCCACCGCTCCTACGAGCAGTACTTC. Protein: CASSPRAGHRSYEQYF.

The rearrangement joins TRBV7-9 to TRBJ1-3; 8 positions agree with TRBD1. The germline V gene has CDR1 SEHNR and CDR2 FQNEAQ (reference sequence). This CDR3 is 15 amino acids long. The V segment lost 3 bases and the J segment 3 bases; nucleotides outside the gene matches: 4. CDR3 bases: TGTGCCAGCAGCTTTGGACAGGGTGATGGAAACACCATATATTTT. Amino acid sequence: CASSFGQGDGNTIYF. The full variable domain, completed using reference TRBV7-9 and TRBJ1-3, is DTGVSQNPRHKITKRGQNVTFRCDPISEHNRLYWYRQTLGQGPEFLTYFQNEAQLEKSRLLSDRFSAERPKGSFSTLEIQRTEQGDSAMYLCASSFGQGDGNTIYFGEGSWLTVV.

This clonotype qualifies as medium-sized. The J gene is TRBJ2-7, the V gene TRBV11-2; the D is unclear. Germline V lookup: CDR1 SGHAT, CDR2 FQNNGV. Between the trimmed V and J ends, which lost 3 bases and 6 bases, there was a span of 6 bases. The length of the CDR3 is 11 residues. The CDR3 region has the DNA TGTGCCAGCAGCTTGGTTTTCGAGCAGTACTTC. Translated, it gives CASSLVFEQYF.

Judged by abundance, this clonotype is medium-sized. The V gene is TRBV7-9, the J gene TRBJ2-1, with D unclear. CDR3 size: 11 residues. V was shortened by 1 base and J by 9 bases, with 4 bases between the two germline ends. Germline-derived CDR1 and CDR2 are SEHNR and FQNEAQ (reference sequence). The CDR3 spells CASSLGPEQFF. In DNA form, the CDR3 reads TGTGCCAGCAGCTTAGGACCTGAGCAGTTCTTC.

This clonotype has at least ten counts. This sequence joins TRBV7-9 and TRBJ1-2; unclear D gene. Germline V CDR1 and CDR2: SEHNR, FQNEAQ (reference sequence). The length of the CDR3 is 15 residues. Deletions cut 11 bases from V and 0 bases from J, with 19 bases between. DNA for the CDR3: TGTGCCGCGGGAGCAGGAACCCCCTCTAACTATGGCTACACCTTC. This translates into CAAGAGTPSNYGYTF. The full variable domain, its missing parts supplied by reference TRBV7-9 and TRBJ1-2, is DTGVSQNPRHKITKRGQNVTFRCDPISEHNRLYWYRQTLGQGPEFLTYFQNEAQLEKSRLLSDRFSAERPKGSFSTLEIQRTEQGDSAMYLCAAGAGTPSNYGYTFGSGTRLTVV.

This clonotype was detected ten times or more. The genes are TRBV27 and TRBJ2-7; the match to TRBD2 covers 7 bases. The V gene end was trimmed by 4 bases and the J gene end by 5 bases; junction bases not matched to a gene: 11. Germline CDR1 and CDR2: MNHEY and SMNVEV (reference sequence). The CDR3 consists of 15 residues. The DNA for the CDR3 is TGTGCCAGCAGTTCCCTAGCGGAGCCCGCAGACGAGCAGTACTTC. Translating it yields CASSSLAEPADEQYF.

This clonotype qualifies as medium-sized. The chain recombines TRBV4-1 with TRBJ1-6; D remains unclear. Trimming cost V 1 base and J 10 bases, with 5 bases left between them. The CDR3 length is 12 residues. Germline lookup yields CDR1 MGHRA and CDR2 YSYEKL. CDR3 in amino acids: CASSQGVSPLHF. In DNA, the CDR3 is TGCGCCAGCAGCCAAGGGGTCTCACCCCTCCACTTT.

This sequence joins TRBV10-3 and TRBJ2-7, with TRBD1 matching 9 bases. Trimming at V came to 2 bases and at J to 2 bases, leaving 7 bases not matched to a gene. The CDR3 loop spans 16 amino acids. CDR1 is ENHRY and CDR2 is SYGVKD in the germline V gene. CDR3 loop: CAISEGGGQGAYEQYF. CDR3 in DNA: TGTGCCATCAGTGAGGGAGGGGGACAGGGAGCCTACGAGCAGTACTTC.

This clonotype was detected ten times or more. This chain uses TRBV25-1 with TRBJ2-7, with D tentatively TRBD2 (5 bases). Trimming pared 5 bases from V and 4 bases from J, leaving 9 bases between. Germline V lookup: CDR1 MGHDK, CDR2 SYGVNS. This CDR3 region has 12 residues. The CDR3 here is CASSRGRYEQYF. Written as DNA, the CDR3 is TGTGCCAGCAGTCGGGGTAGGTACGAGCAGTACTTC.